A selection of T cell receptor beta chains follows, all from one sample in a study of blood T cell repertoires in COVID-19. Here immunoSEQ multiplex PCR was the method, and the copy in TCRdb shows in-frame clones only, minus some. Here the sample spans 80,000 or so clones, about four fifths being singletons. The sample consisted of peripheral blood. The receptors derive from a human donor in a cohort sampled during active COVID-19. CDR3s include the opening cysteine and the closing phenylalanine or tryptophan. Each record gives: D gene, clone size, V gene, J gene, CDR3 DNA, CDR3 protein. D genes are given only for firm matches. Rows give clone size only sometimes, using once, few, many, or a class for an expanded clone.

>.|.|TRBV5-1|TRBJ1-4
TGCGCCAGCAGCGTAGCCCAGGGGCCAACTAATGAAAAACTGTTTTTT
CASSVAQGPTNEKLFF
>TRBD1|.|TRBV28|TRBJ2-7
TGTGCCAGCAGTTCGCCGGGACAGAGGACCTACGAGCAGTACTTC
CASSSPGQRTYEQYF
>TRBD1|.|TRBV10-3|TRBJ1-2
TGTGCCATCAGTGGGCCTACGACAGGGGCGGTAGCTAACTATGGCTACACCTTC
CAISGPTTGAVANYGYTF
>TRBD2|.|TRBV11-2|TRBJ2-1
TGTGCCAGCAGCCGGGAGGTAGGGGAGCAGTTCTTC
CASSREVGEQFF
>TRBD1|.|TRBV29-1|TRBJ2-7
TGCAGCGGCGGGACAGGGCCTTACGAGCAGTACTTC
CSGGTGPYEQYF
>TRBD1|.|TRBV7-2|TRBJ2-1
TGTGCCAGCAGCCAAGGCCAGGGGGCTTCTGAGAATGAGCAGTTCTTC
CASSQGQGASENEQFF
>TRBD1|few|TRBV18|TRBJ2-1
TGTGCCAGTTTAACAGGGGGCGATAGGAATGAGCAGTTCTTC
CASLTGGDRNEQFF
>.|.|TRBV25-1|TRBJ2-7
TGTGCCAGCAGTGAATACGGGCGGGGGCACTACGAGCAGTACTTC
CASSEYGRGHYEQYF
>.|.|TRBV7-2|TRBJ2-3
TGTGCCAGCAAAGAAGCGGGCGGTTTCACAGATACGCAGTATTTT
CASKEAGGFTDTQYF
>TRBD2|.|TRBV11-3|TRBJ2-1
TGTGCCAGCAGCCTGTCAGCGGGGGGGCAAAATGAGCAGTTCTTC
CASSLSAGGQNEQFF
>.|.|TRBV30|TRBJ2-1
TGTGCCTGGAGTGTACGGGATAGCGGATTTTACAATGAGCAGTTCTTC
CAWSVRDSGFYNEQFF
>TRBD1|.|TRBV18|TRBJ1-1
TGTGCCAGCTCCCTTAGACAGGGAGAGGAGGCTTTCTTT
CASSLRQGEEAFF
>.|many|TRBV11-2|TRBJ1-2
TGTGCCAGCAGCCACCGTACGGGACACTTTAACTATGGCTACACCTTC
CASSHRTGHFNYGYTF
>TRBD1|.|TRBV6-5|TRBJ2-1
TGTGCCAGCATTTCTACAGGGGATGAGCAGTTCTTC
CASISTGDEQFF
>.|once|TRBV18|TRBJ1-6
TGTGCCAGCTCCCGTACAGGACCGGTATCCTATAATTCACCCCTCCACTTT
CASSRTGPVSYNSPLHF
>.|.|TRBV10-3|TRBJ2-6
TGTGCCATCAGTCCAGGGGCCTCGGGGGCCAACGTCCTGACTTTC
CAISPGASGANVLTF
>TRBD2|.|TRBV3-1/TRBV3-2|TRBJ2-6
TGTGCCAGCAGCCCCTCAGCGGGGGCTGGGGCCAACGTCCTGACTTTC
CASSPSAGAGANVLTF
>.|.|TRBV6-5|TRBJ1-3
TGTGCCAGCAGCGCCAACAGGGCTGGAAACACCATATATTTT
CASSANRAGNTIYF
>.|.|TRBV9|TRBJ2-2
TGTGCCAGCAGCGGCGAGCGGAACACCGGGGAGCTGTTTTTT
CASSGERNTGELFF
>.|.|TRBV7-2|TRBJ2-7
TGTGCCAGCAGCTGGCAGGGCTACGAGCAGTACTTC
CASSWQGYEQYF
>TRBD1|.|TRBV9|TRBJ2-6
TGTGCCAGCAGCGCGCCGGGACAGGGATACTCTGGGGCCAACGTCCTGACTTTC
CASSAPGQGYSGANVLTF
>.|few|TRBV7-9|TRBJ2-5
TGTGCCAGCAGCCACCAACAGGGCCCCCAAGAGACCCAGTACTTC
CASSHQQGPQETQYF
>TRBD2|.|TRBV19|TRBJ2-1
TGTGCCAGTATGGGTACTAGCGGGAGGTACAATGAGCAGTTCTTC
CASMGTSGRYNEQFF
>.|.|TRBV19|TRBJ1-5
TGTGCCAGTAGTCAACCCCGAGGGGAGGGGGGCAATCAGCCCCAGCATTTT
CASSQPRGEGGNQPQHF
>.|.|TRBV7-2|TRBJ2-2
TGTGCCAGCAGCTTTGGTACCGGACTAACTGGAGCCGGGGAGCTGTTTTTT
CASSFGTGLTGAGELFF
>TRBD1|.|TRBV6-5|TRBJ2-7
TGTGCCAGCAAGGGGCAGGGACAGATCTACGAGCAGTACTTC
CASKGQGQIYEQYF
>TRBD2|.|TRBV5-4|TRBJ2-2
TGTGCCAGCAGCGAGGGCGGGGGGACGAACACCGGGGAGCTGTTTTTT
CASSEGGGTNTGELFF
>TRBD1|.|TRBV3-1/TRBV3-2|TRBJ2-2
TGTGCCAGCAGCCAGGCTGGGACCCCTTCGACAGGGGGAAGGACCGGGGAGCTGTTTTTT
CASSQAGTPSTGGRTGELFF
>TRBD1|.|TRBV14|TRBJ1-1
TGTGCCAGCAGCCAGTCAGGGGGCACTGAAGCTTTCTTT
CASSQSGGTEAFF
>TRBD1|.|TRBV6-5|TRBJ1-1
TGTGCCAGCAGCAGGGACAGATATAACACTGAAGCTTTCTTT
CASSRDRYNTEAFF
>.|.|TRBV14|TRBJ1-2
TGTGCCAGCAGCCAAGATCGGATCGGAGGGACTGGCTACACCTTC
CASSQDRIGGTGYTF
>TRBD1|.|TRBV7-2|TRBJ2-4
TGTGCCAGCAGCCCGACAGGGGGCAGTTCCAAAAACATTCAGTACTTC
CASSPTGGSSKNIQYF
>TRBD2|.|TRBV9|TRBJ2-3
TGTGCCAGCAGCGTAGCTGCCATAGCGGGGGGGCCCCCCGCGCAGTATTTT
CASSVAAIAGGPPAQYF
>TRBD2|.|TRBV5-5|TRBJ2-2
TGTGCCAGCAGCTTACGACTAGCGGCTAACACCGGGGAGCTGTTTTTT
CASSLRLAANTGELFF
>.|.|TRBV14|TRBJ2-7
TGTGCCAGCAGCCCCCGGGGTTACGAGCAGTACTTC
CASSPRGYEQYF
>.|.|TRBV7-9|TRBJ2-2
TGTGCCAGCAGCTTAGGGTCAGGACACAAGTCGAGCACCGGGGAGCTGTTTTTT
CASSLGSGHKSSTGELFF
>TRBD2|.|TRBV12-5|TRBJ2-1
TGTGCTAGCGGACTAGCGAGAGCCAATGAGCAGTTCTTC
CASGLARANEQFF
>TRBD1|once|TRBV27|TRBJ2-1
TGTGCCAGCAGTTTCGGACAGGGAAATGAGCAGTTCTTC
CASSFGQGNEQFF